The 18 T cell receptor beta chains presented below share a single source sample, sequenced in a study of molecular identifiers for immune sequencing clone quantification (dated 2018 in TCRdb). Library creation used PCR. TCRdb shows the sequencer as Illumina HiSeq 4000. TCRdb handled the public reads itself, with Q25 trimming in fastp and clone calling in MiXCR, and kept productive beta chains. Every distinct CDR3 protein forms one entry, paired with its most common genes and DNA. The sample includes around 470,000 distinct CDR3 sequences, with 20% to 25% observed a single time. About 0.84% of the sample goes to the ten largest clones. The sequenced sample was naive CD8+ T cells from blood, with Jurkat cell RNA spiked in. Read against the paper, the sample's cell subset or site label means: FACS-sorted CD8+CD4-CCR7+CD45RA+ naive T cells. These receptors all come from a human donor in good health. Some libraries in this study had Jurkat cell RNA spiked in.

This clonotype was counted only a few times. For the CDR3, the DNA is TGTGCCAGCAGTTACTCTCACGGCCTGGGAGGTTGGGAGCAGTACTTC. It codes for CASSYSHGLGGWEQYF. This chain uses TRBV6-5 with TRBJ2-7; D possibly corresponds to TRBD2 (6 bases). This CDR3 is 16 amino acids long. Germline V CDR1 and CDR2: MNHEY, SVGAGI. V gave up 0 bases and J gave up 7 bases, with 19 bases separating them.

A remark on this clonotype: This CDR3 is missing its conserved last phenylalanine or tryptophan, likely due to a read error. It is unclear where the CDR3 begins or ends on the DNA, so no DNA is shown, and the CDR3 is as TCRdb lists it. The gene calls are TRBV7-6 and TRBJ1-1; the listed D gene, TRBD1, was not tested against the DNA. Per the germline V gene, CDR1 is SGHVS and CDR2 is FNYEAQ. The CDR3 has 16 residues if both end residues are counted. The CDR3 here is CASSLVGQGMNTEAFL.

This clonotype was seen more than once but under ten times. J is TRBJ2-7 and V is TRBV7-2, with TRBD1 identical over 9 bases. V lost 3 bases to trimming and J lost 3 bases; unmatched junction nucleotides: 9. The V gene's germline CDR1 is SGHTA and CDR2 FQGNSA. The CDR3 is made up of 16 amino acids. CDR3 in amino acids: CASSFDTGTGSYEQYF. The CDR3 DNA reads TGTGCCAGCAGCTTCGACACCGGGACAGGGAGCTACGAGCAGTACTTC.

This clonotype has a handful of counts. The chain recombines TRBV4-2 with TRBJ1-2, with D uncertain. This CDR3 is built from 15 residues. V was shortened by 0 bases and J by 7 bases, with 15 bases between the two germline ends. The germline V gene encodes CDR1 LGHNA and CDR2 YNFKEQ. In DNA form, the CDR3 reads TGTGCCAGCAGCCAAGATGCACCTACGAGCCTTGGCTACACCTTC. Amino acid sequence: CASSQDAPTSLGYTF.

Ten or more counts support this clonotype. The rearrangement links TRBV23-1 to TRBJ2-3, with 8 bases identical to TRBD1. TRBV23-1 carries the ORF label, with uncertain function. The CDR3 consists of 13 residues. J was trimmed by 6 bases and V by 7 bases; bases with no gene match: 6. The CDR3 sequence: CASMTGDYDTQYF. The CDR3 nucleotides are TGCGCCAGCATGACAGGGGATTATGATACGCAGTATTTT.

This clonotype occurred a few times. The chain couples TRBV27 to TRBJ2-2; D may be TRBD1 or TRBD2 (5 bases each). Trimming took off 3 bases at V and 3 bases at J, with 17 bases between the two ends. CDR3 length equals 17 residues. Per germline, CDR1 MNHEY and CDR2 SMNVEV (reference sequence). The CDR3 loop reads CASSFHFGGFYTGELFF. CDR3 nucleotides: TGTGCCAGCAGTTTTCATTTTGGGGGATTTTACACCGGGGAGCTGTTTTTT.

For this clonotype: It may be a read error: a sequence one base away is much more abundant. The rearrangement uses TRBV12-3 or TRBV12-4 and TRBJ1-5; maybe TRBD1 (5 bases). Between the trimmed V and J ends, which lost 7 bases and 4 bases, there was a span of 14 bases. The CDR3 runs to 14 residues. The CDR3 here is CASNFRGENQPQHF. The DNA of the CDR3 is TGTGCCAGCAATTTTCGAGGGGAGAATCAGCCCCAGCATTTT.

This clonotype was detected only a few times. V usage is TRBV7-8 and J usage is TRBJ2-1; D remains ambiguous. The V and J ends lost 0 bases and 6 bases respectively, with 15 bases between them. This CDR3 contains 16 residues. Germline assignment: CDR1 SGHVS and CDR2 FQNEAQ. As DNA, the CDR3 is TGTGCCAGCAGCTTAGCGTGGGAAATCAAGGGCAATGAGCAGTTCTTC. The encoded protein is CASSLAWEIKGNEQFF.

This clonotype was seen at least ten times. The CDR3 DNA is TGTGCCAGCAGCAAAGCGGACGGGGGCTGTAACACTGAAGCTTTCTTT. Its protein product is CASSKADGGCNTEAFF. The rearrangement uses TRBV21-1 and TRBJ1-1; the table's D call, TRBD1, has no DNA check behind it. TRBV21-1 is shown as a pseudogene. The CDR3 covers 16 residues.

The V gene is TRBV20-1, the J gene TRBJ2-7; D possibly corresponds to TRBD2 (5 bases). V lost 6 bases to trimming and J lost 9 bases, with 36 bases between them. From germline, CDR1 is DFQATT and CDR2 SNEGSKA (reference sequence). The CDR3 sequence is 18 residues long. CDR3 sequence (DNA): TGCAGTGCCCCCAGCCCGGTGGATAGCGCAATATTTACTACTTCGCAGTACTTC. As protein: CSAPSPVDSAIFTTSQYF.

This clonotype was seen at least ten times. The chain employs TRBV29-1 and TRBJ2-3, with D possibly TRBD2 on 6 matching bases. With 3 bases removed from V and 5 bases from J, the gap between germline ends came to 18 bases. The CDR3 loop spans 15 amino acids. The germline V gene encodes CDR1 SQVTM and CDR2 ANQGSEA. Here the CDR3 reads CSVDLFHEEGDTQYF. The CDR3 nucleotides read TGCAGCGTTGATCTGTTCCACGAGGAGGGAGATACGCAGTATTTT.

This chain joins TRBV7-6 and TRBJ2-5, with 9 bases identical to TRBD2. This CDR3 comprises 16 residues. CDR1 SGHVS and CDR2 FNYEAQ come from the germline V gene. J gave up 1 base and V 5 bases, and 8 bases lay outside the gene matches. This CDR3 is CASSPVVAGAQETQYF. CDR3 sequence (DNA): TGTGCCAGCAGCCCCGTGGTAGCGGGGGCCCAAGAGACCCAGTACTTC.

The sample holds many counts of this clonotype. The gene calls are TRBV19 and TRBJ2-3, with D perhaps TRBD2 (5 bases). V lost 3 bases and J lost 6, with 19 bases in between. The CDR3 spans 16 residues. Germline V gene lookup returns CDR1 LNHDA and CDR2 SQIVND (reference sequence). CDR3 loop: CASSIVASRVSDTQYF. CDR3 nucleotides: TGTGCCAGTAGTATCGTGGCTAGCAGAGTGTCGGATACGCAGTATTTT.

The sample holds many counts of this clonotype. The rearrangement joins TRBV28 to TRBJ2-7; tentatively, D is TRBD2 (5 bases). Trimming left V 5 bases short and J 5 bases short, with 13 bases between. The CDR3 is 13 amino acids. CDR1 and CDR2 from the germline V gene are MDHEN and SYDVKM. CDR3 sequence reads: CASSRTAWDEQYF. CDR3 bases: TGTGCCAGCAGTAGGACTGCCTGGGACGAGCAGTACTTC.

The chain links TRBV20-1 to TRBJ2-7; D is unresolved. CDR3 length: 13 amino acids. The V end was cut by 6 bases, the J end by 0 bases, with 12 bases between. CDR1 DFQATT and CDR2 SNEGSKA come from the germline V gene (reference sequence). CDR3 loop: CSAVGIYSYEQYF. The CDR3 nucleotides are TGCAGTGCCGTGGGGATCTACTCCTACGAGCAGTACTTC.

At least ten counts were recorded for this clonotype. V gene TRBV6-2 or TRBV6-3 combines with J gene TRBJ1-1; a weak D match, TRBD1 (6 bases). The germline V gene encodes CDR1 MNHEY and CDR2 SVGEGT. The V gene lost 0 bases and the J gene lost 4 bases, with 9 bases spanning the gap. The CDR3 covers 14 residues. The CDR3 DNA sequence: TGTGCCAGCAGTTACTCGGGGGCGGCCACTGAAGCTTTCTTT. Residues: CASSYSGAATEAFF.

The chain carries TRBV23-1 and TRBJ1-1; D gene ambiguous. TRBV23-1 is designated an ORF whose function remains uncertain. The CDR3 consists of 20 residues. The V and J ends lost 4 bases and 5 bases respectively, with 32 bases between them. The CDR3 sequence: CASSRPSNQFREWSGTEAFF. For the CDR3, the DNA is TGCGCCAGCAGTCGCCCTAGCAATCAGTTCCGGGAATGGTCGGGTACTGAAGCTTTCTTT.

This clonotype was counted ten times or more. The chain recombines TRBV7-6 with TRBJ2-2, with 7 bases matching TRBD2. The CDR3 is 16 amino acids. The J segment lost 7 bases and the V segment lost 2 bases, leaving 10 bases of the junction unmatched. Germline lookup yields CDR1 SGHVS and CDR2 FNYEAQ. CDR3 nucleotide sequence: TGTGCCAGCAGCTTACTAGGGCTAGCGGATTTCGGGGAGCTGTTTTTT. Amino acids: CASSLLGLADFGELFF. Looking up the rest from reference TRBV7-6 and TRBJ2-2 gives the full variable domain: GAGVSQSPRYKVTKRGQDVALRCDPISGHVSLYWYRQALGQGPEFLTYFNYEAQQDKSGLPNDRFSAERPEGSISTLTIQRTEQRDSAMYRCASSLLGLADFGELFFGEGSRLTVL.